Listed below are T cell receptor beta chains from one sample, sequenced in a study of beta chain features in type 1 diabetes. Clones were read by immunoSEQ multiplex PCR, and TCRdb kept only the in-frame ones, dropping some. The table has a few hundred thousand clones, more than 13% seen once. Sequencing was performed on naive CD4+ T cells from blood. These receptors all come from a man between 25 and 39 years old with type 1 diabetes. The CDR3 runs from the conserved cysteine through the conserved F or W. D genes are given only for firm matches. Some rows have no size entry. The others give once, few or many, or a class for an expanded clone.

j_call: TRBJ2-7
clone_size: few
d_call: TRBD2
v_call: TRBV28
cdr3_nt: TGTGCCAGCACCACTACCGGGACTAGCGGGGCCTACGAGCAGTACTTC
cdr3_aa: CASTTTGTSGAYEQYF

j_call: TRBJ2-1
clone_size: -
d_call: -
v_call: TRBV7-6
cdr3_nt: TGTGCCAGCAGCTCAAGGACTAACAATGAGCAGTTCTTC
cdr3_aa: CASSSRTNNEQFF

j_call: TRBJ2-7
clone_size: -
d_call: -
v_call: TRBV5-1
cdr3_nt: TGCGCCAGCAGTGGGACTGCGGGTTCCTACGAGCAGTACTTC
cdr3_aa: CASSGTAGSYEQYF

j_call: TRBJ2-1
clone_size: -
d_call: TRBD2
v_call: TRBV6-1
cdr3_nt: TGTGCCAGCAGTAGGAGCGGGAGCGCCTACAATGAGCAGTTCTTC
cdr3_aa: CASSRSGSAYNEQFF

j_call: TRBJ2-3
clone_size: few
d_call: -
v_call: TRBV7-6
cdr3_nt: TGTGCCAGCAGCTCCAGGTTCGCAGATACGCAGTATTTT
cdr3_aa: CASSSRFADTQYF

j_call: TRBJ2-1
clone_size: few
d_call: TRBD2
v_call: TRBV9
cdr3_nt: TGTGCCAGCAGCCCGTTGGGTAGCGGGGCGCAATTTGAGCAGTTCTTC
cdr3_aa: CASSPLGSGAQFEQFF

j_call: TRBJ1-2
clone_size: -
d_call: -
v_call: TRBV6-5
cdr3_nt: TGTGCCAGCAGTTACTCCACAGGCTACTATGGCTACACCTTC
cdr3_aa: CASSYSTGYYGYTF

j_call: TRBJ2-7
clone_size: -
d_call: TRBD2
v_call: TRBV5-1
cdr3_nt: TGCGCCAGCAGCTTGGAAGGATGGGCGGGAGGGCCTTACGAGCAGTACTTC
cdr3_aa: CASSLEGWAGGPYEQYF

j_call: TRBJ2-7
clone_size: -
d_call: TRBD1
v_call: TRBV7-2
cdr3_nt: TGTGCCAGCACCGTTTCAGGGGGCTTTGACGAGCAGTACTTC
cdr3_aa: CASTVSGGFDEQYF

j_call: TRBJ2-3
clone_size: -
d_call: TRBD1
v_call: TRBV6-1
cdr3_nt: TGTGCCAGCACCAAGGGACAGGGCACAGATACGCAGTATTTT
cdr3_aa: CASTKGQGTDTQYF

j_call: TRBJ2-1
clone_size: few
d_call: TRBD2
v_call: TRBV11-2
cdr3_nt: TGTGCCAGCAGCAACAATTTAGCGGGCCTAGGATTTGAGCAGTTCTTC
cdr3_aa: CASSNNLAGLGFEQFF

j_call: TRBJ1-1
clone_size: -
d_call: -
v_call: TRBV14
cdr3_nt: TGTGCCAGCAGCCGCCTTACGGGGAACACTGAAGCTTTCTTT
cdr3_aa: CASSRLTGNTEAFF

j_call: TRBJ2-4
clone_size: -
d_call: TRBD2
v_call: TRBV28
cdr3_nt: TGTGCCAGCAGTTTACCGGGGGGGAGTAACATTCAGTACTTC
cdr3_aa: CASSLPGGSNIQYF

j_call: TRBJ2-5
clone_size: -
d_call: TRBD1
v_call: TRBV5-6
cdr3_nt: TGTGCCAGCAGCTTCACCTCAGACAGGGTTCAGCGGACCCAGTACTTC
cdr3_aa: CASSFTSDRVQRTQYF

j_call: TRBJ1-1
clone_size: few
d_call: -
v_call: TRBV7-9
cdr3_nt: TGTGCCAGCAGATTGGACTTTAACACTGAAGCTTTCTTT
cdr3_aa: CASRLDFNTEAFF

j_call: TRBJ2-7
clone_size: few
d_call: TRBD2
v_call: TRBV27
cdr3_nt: TGTGCCAGCAGTCTTCAGGGACTAGCGGGAGGCGGGGAGCAGTACTTC
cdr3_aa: CASSLQGLAGGGEQYF

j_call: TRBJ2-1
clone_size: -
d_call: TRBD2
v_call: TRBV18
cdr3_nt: TGTGCCAGCTCACCCGGGACTAGCGGGAATGAGCAGTTCTTC
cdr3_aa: CASSPGTSGNEQFF

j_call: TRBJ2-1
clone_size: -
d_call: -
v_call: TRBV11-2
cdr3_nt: TGTGCCAGCAGCTGGGTGGGTCTAGCGTCGTATAGCTCCTACAATGAGCAGTTCTTC
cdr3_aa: CASSWVGLASYSSYNEQFF

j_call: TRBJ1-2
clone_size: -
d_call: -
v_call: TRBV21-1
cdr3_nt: TGTGCCAGCAGCACTGGGGCACCGCCTTGCTATGGCTACACCTTC
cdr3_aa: CASSTGAPPCYGYTF

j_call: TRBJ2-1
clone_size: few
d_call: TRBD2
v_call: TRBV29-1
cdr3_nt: TGCAGCGTTCAAGCCCGCGGACTAGCGGGAGTAGGAGCCTACAATGAGCAGTTCTTC
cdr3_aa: CSVQARGLAGVGAYNEQFF

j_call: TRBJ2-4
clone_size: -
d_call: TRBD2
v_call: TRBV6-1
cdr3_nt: TGTGCCAGCAGTGAAGGGACTAGCGGGAACATTCAGTACTTC
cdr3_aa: CASSEGTSGNIQYF

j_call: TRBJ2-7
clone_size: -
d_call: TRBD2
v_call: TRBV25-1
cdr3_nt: TGTGCCAGCAGCCTGGGACTAGCGGGCGTCTACGAGCAGTACTTC
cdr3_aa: CASSLGLAGVYEQYF

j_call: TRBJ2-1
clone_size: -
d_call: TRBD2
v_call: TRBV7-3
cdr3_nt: TGTGCCAGCAGCTTAACGCATAGGACTAGAGAGCAGTTCTTC
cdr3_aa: CASSLTHRTREQFF

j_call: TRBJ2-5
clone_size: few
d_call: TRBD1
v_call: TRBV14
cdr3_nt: TGTGCCAGCAGCCTACTTGACAGGGGGACCTTGAAAGAGACCCAGTACTTC
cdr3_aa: CASSLLDRGTLKETQYF

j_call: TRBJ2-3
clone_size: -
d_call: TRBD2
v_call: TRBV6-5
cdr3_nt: TGTGCCAGCAGTTTAACTAGCGGGAGTGGGCATACGCAGTATTTT
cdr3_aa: CASSLTSGSGHTQYF

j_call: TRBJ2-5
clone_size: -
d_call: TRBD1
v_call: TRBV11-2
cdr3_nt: TGTGCCAGCAGCTTCCGGACAGGGGTTGAAAAGACCCAGTACTTC
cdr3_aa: CASSFRTGVEKTQYF

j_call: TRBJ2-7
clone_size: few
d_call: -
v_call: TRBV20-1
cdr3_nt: TGCAGTGCTCCTAGTCACTACGAGCAGTACTTC
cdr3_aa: CSAPSHYEQYF

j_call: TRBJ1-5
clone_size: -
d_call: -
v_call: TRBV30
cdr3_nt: TGTGCCTGGAGCAATAGCAATCAGCCCCAGCATTTT
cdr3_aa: CAWSNSNQPQHF

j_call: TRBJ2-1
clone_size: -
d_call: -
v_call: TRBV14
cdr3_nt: TGTGCCAGCAGCCTACCCAGGGGAAGCAATGAGCAGTTCTTC
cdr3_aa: CASSLPRGSNEQFF

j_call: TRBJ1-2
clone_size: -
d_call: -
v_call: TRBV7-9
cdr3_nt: TGTGCCAGCAGCTTCGCACAGGATGGTGGCTACACCTTC
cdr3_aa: CASSFAQDGGYTF

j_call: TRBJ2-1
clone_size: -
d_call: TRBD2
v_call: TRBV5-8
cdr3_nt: TGTGCCAGCAGCTTGACTAGCGGGAGGTGGAATGAGCAGTTCTTC
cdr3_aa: CASSLTSGRWNEQFF

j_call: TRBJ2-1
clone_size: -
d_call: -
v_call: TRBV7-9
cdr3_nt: TGTGCCAGCAGCCCCGACAGTGTATTCAATGAGCAGTTCTTC
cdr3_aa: CASSPDSVFNEQFF

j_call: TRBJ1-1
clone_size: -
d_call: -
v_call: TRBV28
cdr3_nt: TGTGCCAGCAGTCTAGGGGGGGGCCGGACTGAAGCTTTCTTT
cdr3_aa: CASSLGGGRTEAFF

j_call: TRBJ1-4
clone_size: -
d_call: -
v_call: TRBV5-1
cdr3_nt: TGCGCCAGCAGCTTAGGAACAGCAACTAATGAAAAACTGTTTTTT
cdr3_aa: CASSLGTATNEKLFF

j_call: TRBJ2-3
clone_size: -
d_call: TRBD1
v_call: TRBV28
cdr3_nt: TGTGCCAGCAGTTTCGGGGACAGGGCCACAGATACGCAGTATTTT
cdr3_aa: CASSFGDRATDTQYF

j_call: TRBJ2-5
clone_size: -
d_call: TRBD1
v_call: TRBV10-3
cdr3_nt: TGTGCCATCAGTCCGGACAGGGAAAAGACCCAGTACTTC
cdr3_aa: CAISPDREKTQYF

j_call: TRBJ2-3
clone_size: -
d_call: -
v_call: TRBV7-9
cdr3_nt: TGTGCCAGCAGCTTAGGTAGCCGCACAGATACGCAGTATTTT
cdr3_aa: CASSLGSRTDTQYF

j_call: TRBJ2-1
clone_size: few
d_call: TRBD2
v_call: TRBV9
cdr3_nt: TGTGCCAGCAGCGTAACTGCGGGAGTAGCCTACAATGAGCAGTTCTTC
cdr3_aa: CASSVTAGVAYNEQFF

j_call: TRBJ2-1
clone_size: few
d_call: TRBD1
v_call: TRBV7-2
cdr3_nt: TGTGCCAGCAGCTTACCAGGGGGCGCCTACAATGAGCAGTTCTTC
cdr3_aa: CASSLPGGAYNEQFF

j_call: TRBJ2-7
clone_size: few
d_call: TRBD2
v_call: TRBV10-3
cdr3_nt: TGTGCCATCGGGACTAGCGGATCCTACGAGCAGTACTTC
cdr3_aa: CAIGTSGSYEQYF

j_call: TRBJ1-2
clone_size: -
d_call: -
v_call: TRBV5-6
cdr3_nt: TGTGCCAGCAGCTTGACGAGTCTTCCTTATGGCTACACCTTC
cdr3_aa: CASSLTSLPYGYTF

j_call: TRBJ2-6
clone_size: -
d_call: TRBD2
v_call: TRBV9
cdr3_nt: TGTGCCAGCAGCGTAGGTCTAGCGGGATCTGGGGCCAACGTCCTGACTTTC
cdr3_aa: CASSVGLAGSGANVLTF

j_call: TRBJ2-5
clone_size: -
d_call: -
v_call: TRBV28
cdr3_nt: TGTGCCAGCAGCCTCGGGCGGGAAGAGACCCAGTACTTC
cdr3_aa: CASSLGREETQYF

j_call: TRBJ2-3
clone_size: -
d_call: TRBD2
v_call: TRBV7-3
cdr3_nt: TGTGCCAGCAACCTAGCGGGAACGGATACGCAGTATTTT
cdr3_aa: CASNLAGTDTQYF

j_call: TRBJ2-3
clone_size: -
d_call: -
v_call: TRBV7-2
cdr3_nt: TGTGCCAGCAGCCCAAGCACGAGCACAGATACGCAGTATTTT
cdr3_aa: CASSPSTSTDTQYF

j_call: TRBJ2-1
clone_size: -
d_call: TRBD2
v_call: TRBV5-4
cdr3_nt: TGTGCCAGCAGCCTAGCGGGAGGGGAGGGGAATGAGCAGTTCTTC
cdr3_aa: CASSLAGGEGNEQFF

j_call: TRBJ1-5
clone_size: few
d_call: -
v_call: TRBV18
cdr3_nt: TGTGCCAGCTCACTCCTTCAGGTCGATCAGCCCCAGCATTTT
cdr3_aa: CASSLLQVDQPQHF

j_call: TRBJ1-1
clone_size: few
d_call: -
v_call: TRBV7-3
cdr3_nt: TGTGCCAGCAGCTTAACCACAGGTTTCGGGAACACTGAAGCTTTCTTT
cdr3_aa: CASSLTTGFGNTEAFF

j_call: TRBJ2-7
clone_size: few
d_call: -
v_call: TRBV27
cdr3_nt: TGTGCCAGCAGTTTGGGGGGGCGTGGATCCTACGAGCAGTACTTC
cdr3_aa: CASSLGGRGSYEQYF